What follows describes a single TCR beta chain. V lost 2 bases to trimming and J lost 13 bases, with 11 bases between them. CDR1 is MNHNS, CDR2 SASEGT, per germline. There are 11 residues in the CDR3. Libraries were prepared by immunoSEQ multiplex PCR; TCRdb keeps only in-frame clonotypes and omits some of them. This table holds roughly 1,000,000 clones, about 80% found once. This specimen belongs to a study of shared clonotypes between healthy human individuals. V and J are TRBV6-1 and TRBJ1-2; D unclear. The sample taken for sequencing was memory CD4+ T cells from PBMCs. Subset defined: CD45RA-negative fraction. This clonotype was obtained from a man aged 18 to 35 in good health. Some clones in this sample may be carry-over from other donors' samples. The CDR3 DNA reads TGTGCCAGCAGTGAACCCCCGCCTTCCACCTTC. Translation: CASSEPPPSTF.